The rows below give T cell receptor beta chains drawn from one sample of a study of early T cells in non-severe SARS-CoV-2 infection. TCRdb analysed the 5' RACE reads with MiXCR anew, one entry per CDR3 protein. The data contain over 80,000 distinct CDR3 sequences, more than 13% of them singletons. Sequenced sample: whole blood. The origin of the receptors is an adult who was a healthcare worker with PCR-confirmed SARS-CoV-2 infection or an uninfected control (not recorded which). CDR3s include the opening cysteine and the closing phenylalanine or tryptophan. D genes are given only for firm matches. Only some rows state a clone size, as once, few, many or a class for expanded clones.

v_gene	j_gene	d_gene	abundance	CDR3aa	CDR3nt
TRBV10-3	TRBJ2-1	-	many	CAISAIGGGGLENEQFF	TGTGCCATCAGTGCAATCGGAGGAGGGGGACTGGAAAATGAGCAGTTCTTC
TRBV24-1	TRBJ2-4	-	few	CATSEGSSAKNIQYF	TGTGCCACCAGTGAGGGCAGTTCTGCCAAAAACATTCAGTACTTC
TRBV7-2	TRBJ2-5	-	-	CASSISGLQETQYF	TGTGCCAGCAGCATTTCAGGGTTACAAGAGACCCAGTACTTC
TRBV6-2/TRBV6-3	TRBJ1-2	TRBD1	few	CASRPGQGASGYTF	TGTGCCAGCAGGCCCGGACAGGGGGCTTCCGGCTACACCTTC
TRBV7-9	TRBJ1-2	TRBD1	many	CASSSTGDGYTF	TGTGCCAGCAGCTCGACAGGGGATGGCTACACCTTC
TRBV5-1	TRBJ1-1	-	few	CASGFTVATEAFF	TGCGCCAGCGGATTTACAGTGGCCACTGAAGCTTTCTTT
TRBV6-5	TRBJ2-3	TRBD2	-	CASRTSGATDTQYF	TGTGCCAGCAGAACTAGCGGGGCCACAGATACGCAGTATTTT
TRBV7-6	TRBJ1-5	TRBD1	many	CASSLGQGGQPQHF	TGTGCCAGCAGCTTGGGGCAGGGGGGGCAGCCCCAGCATTTT
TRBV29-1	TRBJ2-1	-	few	CSVPISYNEQFF	TGCAGCGTCCCCATATCCTACAATGAGCAGTTCTTC
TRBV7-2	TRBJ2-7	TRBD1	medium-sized	CASSLARDRDQYF	TGTGCCAGCAGCTTAGCCCGGGACAGGGACCAGTACTTC
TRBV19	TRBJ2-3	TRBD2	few	CASSIGLAGKSYF	TGTGCCAGTAGTATAGGACTAGCGGGGAAGTCGTATTTT
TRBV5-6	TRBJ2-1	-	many	CASSLIGTYNEQFF	TGTGCCAGCAGCTTGATAGGTACCTACAATGAGCAGTTCTTC
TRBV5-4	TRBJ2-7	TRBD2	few	CASSLGATSGGVPYEQYF	TGTGCCAGCAGCTTAGGGGCTACTAGCGGGGGAGTTCCCTACGAGCAGTACTTC
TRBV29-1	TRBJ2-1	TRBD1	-	CSVGVIGQGGEQFF	TGCAGCGTTGGGGTTATAGGACAGGGAGGTGAGCAGTTCTTC
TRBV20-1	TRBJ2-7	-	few	CSARGRVGEQYF	TGCAGTGCTAGAGGCAGGGTGGGGGAGCAGTACTTC
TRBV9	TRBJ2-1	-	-	CASSAWGINEQFF	TGTGCCAGCAGCGCCTGGGGGATCAATGAGCAGTTCTTC
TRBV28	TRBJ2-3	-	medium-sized	CASSPPVQGPDTQYF	TGTGCCAGCAGCCCTCCCGTCCAGGGACCAGATACGCAGTATTTT
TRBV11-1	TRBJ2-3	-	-	CASSQRQNPAADTQYF	TGTGCCAGCAGCCAACGACAGAACCCCGCGGCAGATACGCAGTATTTT
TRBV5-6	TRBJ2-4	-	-	CASSQTRITKNIQYF	TGTGCCAGCAGCCAGACCCGGATTACCAAAAACATTCAGTACTTC
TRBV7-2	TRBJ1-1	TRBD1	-	CASGQGISEAFF	TGTGCCAGCGGACAGGGGATAAGTGAAGCTTTCTTT
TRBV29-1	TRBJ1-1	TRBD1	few	CSVNTGGAVWNTEAFF	TGCAGCGTCAACACAGGGGGCGCGGTGTGGAACACTGAAGCTTTCTTT
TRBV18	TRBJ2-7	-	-	CASSPDRPPYEQYF	TGTGCCAGCTCACCAGACAGGCCTCCCTACGAGCAGTACTTC
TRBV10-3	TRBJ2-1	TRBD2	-	CATTLSSGGFYNEQFF	TGTGCCACCACACTCTCTAGCGGGGGGTTCTACAATGAGCAGTTCTTC
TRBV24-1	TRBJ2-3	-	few	CATSGTATDTQYF	TGTGCCACCAGTGGCACCGCCACAGATACGCAGTATTTT
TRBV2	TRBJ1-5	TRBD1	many	CASGQDSDQPQHF	TGTGCCAGCGGACAGGACTCGGATCAGCCCCAGCATTTT
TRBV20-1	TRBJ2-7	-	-	CSARDTLRPTYEQYF	TGCAGTGCTAGAGATACCCTCCGACCCACCTACGAGCAGTACTTC
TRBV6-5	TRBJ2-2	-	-	CASRRQIGTLPGELFF	TGTGCCAGCAGACGCCAGATAGGGACACTCCCCGGGGAGCTGTTTTTT
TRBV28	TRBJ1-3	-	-	CASSTLKGRNYF	TGTGCCAGCAGCACTCTCAAAGGTCGGAATTATTTT
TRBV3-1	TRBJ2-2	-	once	CASSQLRRTGELFF	TGTGCCAGCAGCCAACTTCGACGCACCGGGGAGCTGTTTTTT